This T cell receptor (beta chain) emerged from a study of blood T cells in healthy people across ages. Next came a second PCR, run for about 6 to 12 cycles, which used a sample-barcoded 5' primer along with a J-beta primer mix. TCRdb re-called the 5' RACE reads through MiXCR, storing one row per CDR3 protein. Among approximately 800,000 distinct CDR3 sequences listed, 62% were seen once. This clonotype originated in a man aged 25 to 45 in good health. Source material: blood.

This CDR3 is CSARAGTLYNSPLHF. The CDR3 nucleotides are TGCAGTGCTAGAGCGGGGACCCTCTATAATTCACCCCTCCACTTT. J is TRBJ1-6 and V is TRBV20-1, with TRBD1 as a possible D gene (5 bases). CDR1 DFQATT and CDR2 SNEGSKA come from the germline V gene (reference sequence). This CDR3 spans 15 amino acids. Between the trimmed V and J ends, which lost 1 base and 3 bases, there was a span of 10 bases.